The source of this T cell receptor beta chain is a study of blood T cell repertoires in COVID-19. On the study more broadly: The United States, Italy and Spain were the sources of the acute and convalescent COVID-19 samples.

Original handling: Amplified reference gene primers provided the basis for estimating nucleated cell counts. The protocol was immunoSEQ multiplex PCR, while the TCRdb copy is restricted to in-frame clones and leaves out a portion. V and J calls and clone size are as listed in that table; D and trimming were resolved from the DNA. The sample has some 97,000 clones; approximately 84% are singletons. The CDR3 has 15 residues. Germline assignment: CDR1 SGHRS and CDR2 YFSETQ. Trimming took 1 base from V and 6 from J; bases not matched to a gene: 3. The receptor was isolated from a man aged 25 to 45 in a cohort sampled during active COVID-19. The chain carries TRBV5-1 and TRBJ2-2; TRBD2 aligns across 10 bases. Sample: peripheral blood. The CDR3 coding sequence is TGCGCCAGCAGCTTGTCTAGCGGGGGTTCCGGGGAGCTGTTTTTT. Translation: CASSLSSGGSGELFF.